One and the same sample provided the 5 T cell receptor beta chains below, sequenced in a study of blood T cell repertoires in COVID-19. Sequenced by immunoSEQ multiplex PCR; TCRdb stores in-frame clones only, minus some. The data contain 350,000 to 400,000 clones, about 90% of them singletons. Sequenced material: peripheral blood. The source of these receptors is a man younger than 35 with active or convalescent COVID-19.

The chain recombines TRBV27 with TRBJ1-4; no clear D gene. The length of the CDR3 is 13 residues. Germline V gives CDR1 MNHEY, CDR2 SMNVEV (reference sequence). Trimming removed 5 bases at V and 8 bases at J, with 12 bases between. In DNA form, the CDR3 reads TGTGCCAGCAGTAGGCGGCGCGGAGAAAAACTGTTTTTT. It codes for CASSRRRGEKLFF.

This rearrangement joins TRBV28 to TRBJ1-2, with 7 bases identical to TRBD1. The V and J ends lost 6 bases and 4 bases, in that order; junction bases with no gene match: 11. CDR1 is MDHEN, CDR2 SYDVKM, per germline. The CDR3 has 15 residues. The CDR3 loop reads CASSKQQGRGYGYTF. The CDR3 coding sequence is TGTGCCAGCAGCAAACAACAGGGGCGCGGCTATGGCTACACCTTC.

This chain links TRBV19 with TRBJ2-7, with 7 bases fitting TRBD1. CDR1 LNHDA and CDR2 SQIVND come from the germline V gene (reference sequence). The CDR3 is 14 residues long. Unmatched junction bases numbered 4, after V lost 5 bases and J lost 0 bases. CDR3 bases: TGTGCCAGTAGTGGGACAGTGAGCTCCTACGAGCAGTACTTC. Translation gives CASSGTVSSYEQYF. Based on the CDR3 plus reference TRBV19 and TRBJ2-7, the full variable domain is DGGITQSPKYLFRKEGQNVTLSCEQNLNHDAMYWYRQDPGQGLRLIYYSQIVNDFQKGDIAEGYSVSREKKESFPLTVTSAQKNPTAFYLCASSGTVSSYEQYFGPGTRLTVT.

The CDR3 DNA sequence: TGTGCCAGCAGTTCGGGACCCTGGGCTCGGGGGGAAAAACTGTTTTTT. This encodes CASSSGPWARGEKLFF. The chain links TRBV7-9 to TRBJ1-4, with D tentatively TRBD1 (5 bases). CDR1 and CDR2 (germline): SEHNR, FQNEAQ (reference sequence). The CDR3 runs to 16 residues. Trimming removed 6 bases at V and 8 bases at J, with 22 bases between.

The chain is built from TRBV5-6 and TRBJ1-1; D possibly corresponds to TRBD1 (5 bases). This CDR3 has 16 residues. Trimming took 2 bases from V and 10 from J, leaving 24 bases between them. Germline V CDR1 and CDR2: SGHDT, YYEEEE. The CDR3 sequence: CASSFWGGKGFVVAFF. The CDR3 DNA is TGTGCCAGCAGCTTTTGGGGGGGTAAAGGCTTCGTCGTAGCTTTCTTT.